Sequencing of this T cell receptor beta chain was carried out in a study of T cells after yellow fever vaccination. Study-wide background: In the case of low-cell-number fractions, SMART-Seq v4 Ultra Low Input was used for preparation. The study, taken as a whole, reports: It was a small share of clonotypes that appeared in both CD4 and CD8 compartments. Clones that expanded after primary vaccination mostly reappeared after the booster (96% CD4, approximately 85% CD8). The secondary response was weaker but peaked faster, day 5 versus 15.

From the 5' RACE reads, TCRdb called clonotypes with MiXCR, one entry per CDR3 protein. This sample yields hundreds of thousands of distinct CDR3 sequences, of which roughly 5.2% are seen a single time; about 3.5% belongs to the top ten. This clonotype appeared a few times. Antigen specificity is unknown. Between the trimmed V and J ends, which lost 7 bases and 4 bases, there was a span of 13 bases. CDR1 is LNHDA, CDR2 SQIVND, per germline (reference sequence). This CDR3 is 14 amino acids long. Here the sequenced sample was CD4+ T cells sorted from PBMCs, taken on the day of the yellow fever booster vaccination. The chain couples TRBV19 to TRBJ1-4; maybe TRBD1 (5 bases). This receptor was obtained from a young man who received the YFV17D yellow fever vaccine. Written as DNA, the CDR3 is TGTGCCAGTACTGGGGCGGTCGTTAATGAAAAACTGTTTTTT. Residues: CASTGAVVNEKLFF.